This T cell receptor (beta chain) was recovered during a study of blood T cell repertoires in COVID-19 (dated by TCRdb to 2020 to 2021). With respect to the entire study: Collaborator samples came from the United States, Italy and Spain and covered acute and convalescent phases of COVID-19. HLA class I and class II types, where available, came from metadata supplied by the sample provider rather than from assay-based typing. A de-identified subject ID, COVID-19 status, age in years and sex were almost always included in the sample metadata. Samples were obtained from the ongoing ImmuneRACE study (first 160 participants) and from 1,200 or so subjects provided by 6 global collaborators. The dataset comprised deeply sampled blood TCRbeta repertoires from subjects exposed to, actively infected with, or recovered from COVID-19. The repertoires were released in a freely available public database meant as a resource for research on the immune response to SARS-CoV-2. The material from the prospective study consisted of cDNA or gDNA derived from T cells, B-cell-depleted T cells, or PBMCs. Summary of the overall study and its limitations: The amount of clinical and demographic metadata varied by source and participant and was provided uncurated.

TCRbeta CDR3 regions were amplified from genomic DNA by means of the immunoSEQ Assay, a bias-controlled multiplex PCR. Under the source paper's analysis protocol: The number of nucleated cells in each sample was estimated by amplification of reference gene primers within the assay. To quantify the absolute abundance of each unique TCRbeta CDR3 rearrangement, sequence reads were collapsed and filtered. For each sample, productive Simpson clonality was calculated by taking the square root of Simpson's diversity index across productive rearrangements. Sourced from immuneACCESS, this table was stored by TCRdb with only in-frame sequences that have V and J called. A share of the clones is absent; for the studies checked, an unresolved V gene accounts for under half, and the remainder has no known explanation. D and trimming were read from the DNA, whereas the V and J calls and clone size are those reported in that table. The sample contains some 260,000 clones, 88% of them found a single time. The ten largest clones represent more than 0.95% of the sample.

V lost 5 bases and J lost 0 bases, and the count of bases not matched to a germline gene is 4. Counted from cysteine to phenylalanine, this CDR3 has 15 amino acids. Only the CDR3 portion is preserved as DNA: 45 bases, with reading frame beginning at the first base. The germline V gene (reference sequence) yields SEHNR for CDR1 and FQNEAQ for CDR2. Samples from volunteer blood donors who had recovered from COVID-19 were contributed by a second Seattle source. Collaborating institutions collected whole blood in K2EDTA tubes following their own protocols. Collaborator samples were shipped for TCRbeta analysis as frozen whole blood, isolated PBMCs, or DNA extracted from either sample type. Comment on this clone: Its binding antigen is unknown. No much larger clonotype is one base removed from it; base qualities were not supplied.

The clonotype comes from a woman aged 35 to 49 who had recovered from COVID-19. Sequencing was carried out using peripheral blood. The chain employs TRBV7-9 and TRBJ2-4; 7 bases in the middle match TRBD1. The DNA is as follows: TGTGCCAGCAGCCCCAGGGGGTTAGCCAAAAACATTCAGTACTTC. Translated, it reads CASSPRGLAKNIQYF.